Shown below are 9 T cell receptor beta chains from a single sample sequenced in a study of OX40 agonist ivuxolimab in advanced cancers. Sequenced by immunoSEQ multiplex PCR; TCRdb stores in-frame clones only, minus some. The sample includes tens of thousands of clones, 87% seen only once; the top ten take 0.38%. The sequencing here drew on CD4+ or CD8+ T cells sorted from blood, taken in a trial of the OX40 agonist ivuxolimab. Receptor source: an adult with an advanced solid tumor such as melanoma, head and neck, liver or kidney cancer.

The chain employs TRBV7-9 and TRBJ1-2; D is ambiguous. Germline CDR1 and CDR2: SEHNR and FQNEAQ (reference sequence). Trimming removed 0 bases from V and 3 bases from J, with 5 bases in between. The CDR3 sequence is 13 residues long. The DNA for the CDR3 is TGTGCCAGCAGCTTAGCGATGGACTATGGCTACACCTTC. As protein: CASSLAMDYGYTF.

The J gene is TRBJ1-3, the V gene TRBV9, with D possibly being TRBD1 (5 bases). The CDR3 runs 15 residues. V lost 1 base and J 4 bases, leaving 12 bases between the germline ends. Looked up from germline, CDR1 is SGDLS and CDR2 is YYNGEE. This chain's CDR3 is CASSVSAGTGNTIYF. The CDR3 DNA follows: TGTGCCAGCAGCGTAAGTGCAGGGACCGGAAACACCATATATTTT.

J is TRBJ2-1 and V is TRBV29-1; TRBD1 is a possible D gene (5 bases). Germline V gene lookup returns CDR1 SQVTM and CDR2 ANQGSEA. The CDR3 loop spans 11 amino acids. V dropped 3 bases and J dropped 7 bases, with 7 bases sitting between them. The CDR3 sequence is CSVDQGNEQFF. For the CDR3, the DNA is TGCAGCGTTGATCAGGGAAATGAGCAGTTCTTC.

The V call is TRBV19, the J call TRBJ2-6; D unclear. The CDR3 runs 15 residues. Trimming pared 3 bases from V and 2 bases from J, leaving 8 bases between. Germline CDR1 is LNHDA and CDR2 is SQIVND (reference sequence). Written as DNA, the CDR3 is TGTGCCAGTAGTATTGTAAGGGCTGGGGCCAACGTCCTGACTTTC. Its protein is CASSIVRAGANVLTF.

V is TRBV25-1 and J is TRBJ2-5; possibly TRBD2 for D (7 bases). V lost 4 bases and J 2 bases, leaving 11 bases between the germline ends. This CDR3 is built from 14 residues. CDR1 is MGHDK and CDR2 is SYGVNS in the germline V gene. CDR3 region: CASSAGGPQETQYF. Here the CDR3 DNA reads TGTGCCAGCAGTGCCGGGGGGCCTCAAGAGACCCAGTACTTC.

Worth noting for this clone: The same CDR3 arises from other DNA sequences in this sample as well. J is TRBJ2-2 and V is TRBV6-5, with a tentative D call TRBD2 (5 bases). Trimming stripped 2 bases from V and 5 bases from J, with 9 bases between. Looked up from germline, CDR1 is MNHEY and CDR2 is SVGAGI. The CDR3 has 14 residues. The CDR3 DNA reads TGTGCCAGCAGTTACGTGCCGGGGACCGGGGAGCTGTTTTTT. It codes for CASSYVPGTGELFF.

V and J are TRBV7-6 and TRBJ2-7; 10 nucleotides line up with TRBD1. The germline gives CDR1 SGHVS, CDR2 FNYEAQ. V shed 1 base, J shed 7 bases, and the junction held 10 bases outside the gene matches. The CDR3 covers 16 residues. The CDR3: CASSLVASDRGREQYF. CDR3 in DNA: TGTGCCAGCAGCTTAGTCGCCTCGGACAGGGGGAGGGAGCAGTACTTC.

The gene calls are TRBV5-1 and TRBJ2-3, with a possible D match to TRBD2 (5 bases). CDR3 length equals 16 residues. The V gene lost 0 bases and the J gene lost 0 bases, with 11 bases spanning the gap. Germline lookup yields CDR1 SGHRS and CDR2 YFSETQ. Written as DNA, the CDR3 is TGCGCCAGCAGCTTGGGAGGGCCTCCTAGCACAGATACGCAGTATTTT. This encodes CASSLGGPPSTDTQYF.

The genes are TRBV21-1 and TRBJ2-7; TRBD1 reflects the table's D call only, with no check against the DNA. TRBV21-1 is an annotated pseudogene. The CDR3 runs 14 residues. The CDR3 nucleotides read TGTGCCAGCAGCGTAAAAGCTAGGGGCTACGAGCAGTACTTC. Translated, it gives CASSVKARGYEQYF.